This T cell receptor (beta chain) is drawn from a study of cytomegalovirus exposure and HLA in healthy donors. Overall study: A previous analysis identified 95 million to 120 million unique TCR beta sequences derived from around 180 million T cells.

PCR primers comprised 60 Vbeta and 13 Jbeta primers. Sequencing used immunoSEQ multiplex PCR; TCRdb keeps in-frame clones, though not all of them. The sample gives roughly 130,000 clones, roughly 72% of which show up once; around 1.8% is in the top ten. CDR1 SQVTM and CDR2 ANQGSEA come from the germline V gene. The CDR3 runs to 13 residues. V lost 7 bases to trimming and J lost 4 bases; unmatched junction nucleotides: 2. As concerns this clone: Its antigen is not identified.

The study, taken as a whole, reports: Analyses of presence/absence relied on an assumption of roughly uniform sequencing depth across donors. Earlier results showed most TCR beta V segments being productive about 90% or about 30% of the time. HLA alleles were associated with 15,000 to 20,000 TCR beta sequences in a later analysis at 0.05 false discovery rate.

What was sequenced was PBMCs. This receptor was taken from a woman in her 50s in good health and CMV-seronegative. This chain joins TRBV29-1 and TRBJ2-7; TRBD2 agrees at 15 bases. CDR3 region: CSAGTSGRYEQYF. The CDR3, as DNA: TGCAGCGCAGGGACTAGCGGGAGGTACGAGCAGTACTTC.